These 21 T cell receptor beta chains originate from one sample sequenced in a study of shared clonotypes between healthy human individuals. Assay used: immunoSEQ multiplex PCR; TCRdb lists only in-frame clones, some missing. Altogether about 1.1 million clones are present, approximately 78% being singletons, with the ten largest covering 0.55% to 0.7%. The sequencing sample was made of memory CD4+ T cells from PBMCs. Subset noted: CD45RA-negative fraction. Receptors were obtained from a man younger than 35 in good health. Some clones in this sample may be carry-over from other donors' samples.

This clone was picked up many times. At the DNA level, this CDR3 is encoded by other sequences in the same sample as well. This sequence joins TRBV6-1 and TRBJ1-2, with 7 bases lining up with TRBD1. The J segment lost 1 base and the V segment lost 6 bases, leaving 5 bases of the junction unmatched. The CDR3 is 14 amino acids. CDR1 MNHNS and CDR2 SASEGT come from the germline V gene. The chain's CDR3 is CASSPTGHNYGYTF. In nucleotides, the CDR3 is TGTGCCAGCAGCCCGACAGGGCATAACTATGGCTACACCTTC.

A remark on this clone: This likely stems from a read error, as it lies one base from a far larger clone. The rearrangement links TRBV5-6 to TRBJ2-3; D is unresolved. The CDR3 is 14 residues long. The germline V and J ends were trimmed by 1 base and 0 bases, with 6 bases remaining between them. CDR1 is SGHDT and CDR2 is YYEEEE in the germline V gene. The CDR3 coding sequence is TGTGCCAGCAGCTTGAGGTGGAGCACAGATACGCAGTATTTT. Translating gives CASSLRWSTDTQYF.

About this clone: A far bigger clonotype differs at one base, so this is likely a read error. This sample also contains other DNA sequences that code for the same CDR3. The chain couples TRBV30 to TRBJ1-1; maybe TRBD1 (6 bases). CDR1 is GTSNPN, CDR2 SVGIG, per germline (reference sequence). This CDR3 region has 16 residues. DNA of the CDR3: TGTGCCTGGACCCCAAGGTTTTTGGGCAGGGGCACTGAAGCTTTTTTT. It encodes CAWTPRFLGRGTEAFF.

The chain employs TRBV19 and TRBJ1-2; 9 bases agree with TRBD1. The V gene's germline CDR1 is LNHDA and CDR2 SQIVND (reference sequence). J gave up 7 bases and V 5 bases, and 11 bases lay outside the gene matches. The CDR3 covers 15 residues. CDR3 sequence (DNA): TGTGCCAGTAGTCCGGGACAGGGAGGGTCCCGTGGCTACACCTTC. This translates into CASSPGQGGSRGYTF.

This clone was counted a single time. The rearrangement joins TRBV11-2 to TRBJ2-7; a possible D gene is TRBD1 (7 bases). Trimming took 5 bases from V and 6 from J, leaving 23 bases between them. Germline lookup yields CDR1 SGHAT and CDR2 FQNNGV. The CDR3 has 16 residues. CDR3 coding DNA: TGTGCCAGCAGCGCCCTGGGGGGACAGCGGACGAGCGAGCAGTACTTC. Encoded protein: CASSALGGQRTSEQYF.

The chain uses TRBV7-6 and TRBJ1-2; D not certain. The germline V gene has CDR1 SGHVS and CDR2 FNYEAQ. V dropped 5 bases and J dropped 1 base, with 11 bases sitting between them. This CDR3 contains 14 residues. The CDR3 sequence is CASSPGSINYGYTF. CDR3 nucleotides: TGTGCCAGCAGCCCCGGATCTATTAACTATGGCTACACCTTC. Full variable domain (missing parts from reference TRBV7-6 and TRBJ1-2): GAGVSQSPRYKVTKRGQDVALRCDPISGHVSLYWYRQALGQGPEFLTYFNYEAQQDKSGLPNDRFSAERPEGSISTLTIQRTEQRDSAMYRCASSPGSINYGYTFGSGTRLTVV.

V gene TRBV7-2 combines with J gene TRBJ2-3; 8 positions agree with TRBD2. CDR3 length equals 14 residues. With 5 bases clipped from V and 5 bases from J, the junction kept 6 bases outside the gene matches. The germline CDR1 and CDR2 sequences are SGHTA and FQGNSA. DNA for the CDR3: TGTGCCAGCAGCAAGGGACTAGACGGAGATACGCAGTATTTT. The encoded protein is CASSKGLDGDTQYF. The whole variable domain, filled in from reference TRBV7-2 and TRBJ2-3, reads GAGVSQSPSNKVTEKGKDVELRCDPISGHTALYWYRQSLGQGLEFLIYFQGNSAPDKSGLPSDRFSAERTGGSVSTLTIQRTQQEDSAVYLCASSKGLDGDTQYFGPGTRLTVL.

This clone was seen a single time. The CDR3 DNA sequence: TGTGCCTGGAGTGATCCGGGACTAGCGGGAGTTGGTGACACCGGGGAGCTGTTTTTT. It is translated as CAWSDPGLAGVGDTGELFF. The gene calls are TRBV30 and TRBJ2-2, with 14 bases matching TRBD2. Germline loops: CDR1 GTSNPN, CDR2 SVGIG (reference sequence). Unmatched junction bases numbered 10, after V lost 1 base and J lost 3 bases. The CDR3 extends over 19 amino acids.

V gene TRBV7-3 combines with J gene TRBJ2-3; 10 positions agree with TRBD2. Per the germline V gene, CDR1 is SGHTA and CDR2 is FQGTGA. The CDR3 covers 15 residues. J lost 2 bases, V lost 10 bases, and 9 bases had no gene match. The chain's CDR3 is CATSAGGTYTDTQYF. The CDR3 nucleotides read TGTGCCACCTCAGCGGGAGGGACTTACACAGATACGCAGTATTTT.

The chain links TRBV11-2 to TRBJ2-3, with a weak D call TRBD2 (5 bases). Trimming removed 2 bases at V and 2 bases at J, with 14 bases between. The V gene's germline CDR1 is SGHAT and CDR2 FQNNGV. The CDR3 loop spans 16 amino acids. As DNA, the CDR3 is TGTGCCAGCAGCTTATCGTATGGGAGTTCCACAGATACGCAGTATTTT. It translates to CASSLSYGSSTDTQYF.

The chain links TRBV6-6 to TRBJ1-2; 9 nucleotides agree with TRBD1. The CDR3 has 15 residues. Germline CDR1 and CDR2: MNHNY and SVGAGI (reference sequence). V dropped 5 bases and J dropped 7; count of bases not matched to a gene: 11. CDR3 DNA sequence: TGTGCCAGCAGTGGCGGGACAGGGAAGGGTTTTGGCTACACCTTC. Protein: CASSGGTGKGFGYTF.

This clone was counted a single time. V and J are TRBV9 and TRBJ2-3, with D maybe TRBD2 (5 bases). Trimming cost V 0 bases and J 1 base, with 9 bases left between them. This CDR3 has 15 residues. Germline V gives CDR1 SGDLS, CDR2 YYNGEE. CDR3 protein: CASSVGQEGTDTQYF. CDR3 nucleotides: TGTGCCAGCAGCGTAGGTCAGGAGGGCACAGATACGCAGTATTTT.

This clone showed up just once. V is TRBV10-1 and J is TRBJ1-3; D uncertain. Germline loops: CDR1 WNHNN, CDR2 SYGVQD (reference sequence). The CDR3 is 14 residues long. Trimming removed 4 bases at V and 2 bases at J, with 9 bases between. The CDR3 sequence is CASSAGFAGNTIYF. CDR3 nucleotide sequence: TGCGCCAGCAGTGCGGGGTTCGCTGGAAACACCATATATTTT.

This clone was counted a few times. J is TRBJ1-2 and V is TRBV6-6, with TRBD1 identical over 11 bases. The germline V gene encodes CDR1 MNHNY and CDR2 SVGAGI (reference sequence). The CDR3 runs to 15 residues. J lost 4 bases, V lost 4 bases, and 5 bases had no gene match. CDR3 sequence: CASSSGQGAGYGYTF. In nucleotides, the CDR3 is TGTGCCAGCAGTTCCGGACAGGGGGCTGGCTATGGCTACACCTTC.

V is TRBV7-2 and J is TRBJ2-1; D perhaps matches TRBD2 (6 bases). The CDR3 totals 14 residues. Trimming pared 4 bases from V and 6 bases from J, leaving 13 bases between. Germline CDR1 reads SGHTA; CDR2 reads FQGNSA. CDR3 sequence: CASSSRRGSNEQFF. The CDR3 nucleotides are TGTGCCAGCAGCTCGAGACGGGGGTCCAATGAGCAGTTCTTC.

V gene TRBV5-1 combines with J gene TRBJ1-2; TRBD1 is a possible D gene (6 bases). CDR1 and CDR2 (germline): SGHRS, YFSETQ. The CDR3 contains 13 residues. Trimming removed 0 bases at V and 8 bases at J, with 11 bases between. CDR3 sequence reads: CASSLGGGQGYTF. DNA for the CDR3: TGCGCCAGCAGCTTGGGCGGGGGCCAAGGCTACACCTTC.

The chain recombines TRBV6-5 with TRBJ2-5, with 7 bases matching TRBD1. This CDR3 region has 13 residues. Germline V gene data show CDR1 as MNHEY and CDR2 as SVGAGI. V lost 7 bases to trimming and J lost 0 bases; unmatched junction nucleotides: 2. The CDR3 protein is CASTGTDQETQYF. The CDR3 region has the DNA TGTGCCAGCACTGGGACAGACCAAGAGACCCAGTACTTC.

This clone has a count of ten or more. The chain combines TRBV2 with TRBJ1-1, with no clear D. Germline V gene lookup returns CDR1 SNHLY and CDR2 FYNNEI. The CDR3 consists of 13 residues. Trimming stripped 7 bases from V and 5 bases from J, with 14 bases between. CDR3 in DNA: TGTGCCAGCATTCGGGAATTTGCAACTGAAGCTTTCTTT. It encodes CASIREFATEAFF.

The chain has TRBV28 and TRBJ2-2, with D perhaps TRBD1 (6 bases). Germline-derived CDR1 and CDR2 are MDHEN and SYDVKM. V gave up 5 bases and J gave up 1 base, with 8 bases separating them. The CDR3 totals 14 residues. The CDR3 loop is CASSPTGNTGELFF. The CDR3 DNA sequence: TGTGCCAGCAGTCCGACAGGGAACACCGGGGAGCTGTTTTTT.

This chain connects TRBV5-1 to TRBJ1-3; D is unresolved. This CDR3 has 16 amino acids. V lost 0 bases and J 0 bases, leaving 10 bases between the germline ends. Germline CDR1 reads SGHRS; CDR2 reads YFSETQ. The DNA for the CDR3 is TGCGCCAGCAGCTTGGGGGCCAGCTACTCTGGAAACACCATATATTTT. This translates into CASSLGASYSGNTIYF.

The chain joins TRBV18 to TRBJ1-4, with D possibly matching TRBD1 (5 bases). Germline V CDR1 and CDR2: KGHSH, LQKENI. The CDR3 is 15 residues long. V was trimmed by 3 bases and J by 7 bases, leaving 15 bases between them. The CDR3 bases are TGTGCCAGCTCACCCAGGGAGGGGATCGGTGAAAAACTGTTTTTT. Translated, it gives CASSPREGIGEKLFF.